The entry below gives a single TCR beta chain sequence along with its context. The data derive from a study of blood T cell repertoires in COVID-19. Study-wide background: The origin of the acute and convalescent COVID-19 samples was the United States, Italy and Spain. The analysed material was cDNA or gDNA that came from T cells, B-cell-depleted T cells, or PBMCs.

During active infection, Seattle patients enrolled and were then monitored through disease. Using immunoSEQ multiplex PCR, the repertoire was profiled, and TCRdb retains in-frame clones only, with some absent. Counted here are about 230,000 clones, 85% to 90% occurring once; the ten biggest clones make up approximately 2.4%. J gave up 8 bases and V 0 bases, and 4 bases lay outside the gene matches. The CDR3 loop spans 14 amino acids. Germline-derived CDR1 and CDR2 are LGHNA and YNFKEQ. The sequence was obtained from a young man with COVID-19, enrolled during active disease. The rearrangement links TRBV4-2 to TRBJ2-1, with 7 bases matching TRBD2. Input material: peripheral blood. The CDR3 reads CASSQETSSDEQFF. CDR3 DNA sequence: TGTGCCAGCAGCCAAGAGACTAGCTCGGATGAGCAGTTCTTC.